A selection of T cell receptor beta chains follows, all from one sample in a study of regulatory T cells in long-lasting Graves disease. MiXCR was run by TCRdb on the multiplex PCR reads, yielding one entry per CDR3 protein. The table records approximately 380,000 distinct CDR3 sequences, more than 20% of them present only once. Material: peripheral blood mononuclear cells (PBMCs), obtained when the disease was refractory, from a patient treated with antithyroid drugs. These receptors were collected from a female donor with Graves disease. CDR3s include the opening cysteine and the closing phenylalanine or tryptophan. A D gene is named only where the DNA matches it firmly. For some rows the clone size is stated as once, few or many, or as a class when expanded; others skip it.

>many|TRBV11-2|TRBJ2-2|NA
CASSPPDGFGTGELFF
TGTGCCAGCAGCCCTCCGGACGGTTTTGGGACCGGGGAGCTGTTTTTT
>NA|TRBV7-2|TRBJ2-1|TRBD2
CASSSSGNEQFF
TGTGCCAGCAGCTCTAGCGGGAATGAGCAGTTCTTC
>few|TRBV12-3/TRBV12-4|TRBJ2-2|TRBD2
CAGRPGLAVTVGELFF
TGTGCCGGCAGGCCGGGACTAGCGGTAACGGTCGGGGAGCTGTTTTTT
>few|TRBV7-9|TRBJ1-3|NA
CASSLGPGSGNTIYF
TGTGCCAGCAGCTTAGGGCCAGGATCTGGAAACACCATATATTTT
>many|TRBV2|TRBJ2-2|TRBD2
CASMRRLAGDTGELFF
TGTGCCAGCATGAGGAGACTAGCGGGAGACACCGGGGAGCTGTTTTTT
>once|TRBV24-1|TRBJ1-6|TRBD1
CAPRDRATNSPLHF
TGTGCACCCCGGGACAGGGCTACGAATTCACCCCTCCACTTT
>NA|TRBV7-2|TRBJ1-2|NA
CASSLVRNSAYGYTF
TGTGCCAGCAGCTTAGTACGCAATTCGGCTTATGGCTACACCTTC
>NA|TRBV7-3|TRBJ2-2|TRBD2
CASSSNIRLAGVFANTGELFF
TGTGCCAGCAGCTCCAACATCAGACTAGCGGGAGTATTCGCGAACACCGGGGAGCTGTTTTTT
>NA|TRBV11-1|TRBJ2-3|NA
CASSLNRVGTDTQYF
TGTGCCAGCAGCTTAAACAGGGTAGGGACAGATACGCAGTATTTT
>NA|TRBV6-1|TRBJ2-7|TRBD2
CASSSPTWAGVHEQYF
TGTGCCAGCAGCTCCCCGACCTGGGCGGGGGTCCACGAGCAGTACTTC
>many|TRBV11-2|TRBJ1-2|NA
CASSLGTVQNYGYTF
TGTGCCAGCAGCTTAGGGACAGTCCAAAACTATGGCTACACCTTC
>many|TRBV30|TRBJ1-1|TRBD1
CAWKGTENTEAFF
TGTGCCTGGAAAGGGACAGAGAACACTGAAGCTTTCTTT
>NA|TRBV6-5|TRBJ2-2|NA
CASSYTSYSQTGELFF
TGTGCCAGCAGTTACACTTCCTATAGTCAGACCGGGGAGCTGTTTTTT
>many|TRBV30|TRBJ1-2|NA
CAWRPLHDYGTYTF
TGTGCCTGGAGACCCCTACATGACTATGGCACCTACACCTTC
>few|TRBV5-1|TRBJ1-1|TRBD1
CASSLSVTGLTEAFF
TGCGCCAGCAGCTTGAGTGTGACAGGGCTGACTGAAGCTTTCTTT
>many|TRBV18|TRBJ1-1|TRBD1
CASSPLTGQGITEAFF
TGTGCCAGCTCACCACTCACTGGACAGGGGATCACTGAAGCTTTCTTT
>many|TRBV27|TRBJ1-5|TRBD1
CASRATGSNNQPQHF
TGTGCCAGCAGAGCGACAGGGAGTAACAATCAGCCCCAGCATTTT
>few|TRBV2|TRBJ2-1|NA
CASSEEGGIANEQFF
TGTGCCAGCAGTGAAGAGGGAGGTATTGCCAATGAGCAGTTCTTC
>few|TRBV20-1|TRBJ2-2|TRBD2
CSAAGLAGGGNTGELFF
TGCAGTGCCGCGGGACTAGCGGGAGGGGGGAACACCGGGGAGCTGTTTTTT
>NA|TRBV7-9|TRBJ2-6|TRBD1
CASSPPDRAGANVLTF
TGTGCCAGCAGCCCGCCGGACAGGGCCGGGGCCAACGTCCTGACTTTC
>NA|TRBV20-1|TRBJ1-1|NA
CSAGDLTVSVTEAFF
TGCAGTGCCGGGGACCTAACAGTATCGGTCACTGAAGCTTTCTTT
>few|TRBV4-2|TRBJ1-1|NA
CATQTEPNVNTEAFF
TGTGCCACCCAGACCGAACCCAATGTGAACACTGAAGCTTTCTTT
>NA|TRBV12-3/TRBV12-4|TRBJ1-4|NA
CASTPGGGALNEKLFF
TGTGCCAGCACGCCCGGAGGGGGAGCCCTTAATGAAAAACTGTTTTTT
>few|TRBV30|TRBJ1-1|NA
CAWSWRGGMVTEAFF
TGTGCCTGGAGTTGGAGGGGGGGGATGGTCACTGAAGCTTTCTTT
>NA|TRBV6-2/TRBV6-3|TRBJ2-6|TRBD1
CASSYLPGTGNGANVLTF
TGTGCCAGCAGTTACCTGCCCGGGACAGGGAACGGGGCCAACGTCCTGACTTTC
>NA|TRBV4-1|TRBJ1-1|NA
CASSHNNIAFF
TGCGCCAGCAGCCACAACAATATAGCTTTCTTT
>many|TRBV2|TRBJ2-7|NA
CASRLGYEQYF
TGTGCCAGCAGGCTGGGATACGAGCAGTACTTC